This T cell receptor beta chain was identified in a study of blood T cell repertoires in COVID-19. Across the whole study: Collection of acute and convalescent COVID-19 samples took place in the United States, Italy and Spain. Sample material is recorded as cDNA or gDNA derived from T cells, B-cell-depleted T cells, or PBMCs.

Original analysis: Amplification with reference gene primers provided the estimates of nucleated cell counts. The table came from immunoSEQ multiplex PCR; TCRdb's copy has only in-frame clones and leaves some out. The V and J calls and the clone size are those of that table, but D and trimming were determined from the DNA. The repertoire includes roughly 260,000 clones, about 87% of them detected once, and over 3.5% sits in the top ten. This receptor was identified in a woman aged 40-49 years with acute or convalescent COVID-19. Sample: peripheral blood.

For the CDR3, the DNA is TGCGCCAGCAGCTTGTTTCAGGGCTCTGGGGCCAACGTCCTGACTTTC. This sequence encodes CASSLFQGSGANVLTF. V is TRBV5-1 and J is TRBJ2-6; the D gene is possibly TRBD1 (5 bases). V gave up 1 base and J gave up 0 bases, with 8 bases separating them. The CDR3 has 16 amino acids. Looked up from germline, CDR1 is SGHRS and CDR2 is YFSETQ.